This T cell receptor beta chain was found in a study of blood T cells in healthy people across ages. Whole-study results and caveats: Among long-lived donors, naive CD4+ cells were more numerous and diversity higher than in aged donors.

Donors were healthy Caucasian individuals from Russia aged roughly 6 to 90. Regarding this clonotype: Its specificity is not known.

V gave up 0 bases and J gave up 9 bases, with 11 bases separating them. CDR3 length: 13 residues. Germline CDR1 LGHDT, CDR2 YNNKEL (reference sequence). Next came a second PCR, run for roughly 6 to 11 cycles, which used a sample-barcoded 5' primer along with a J-beta primer mix. Tags on each cDNA molecule came from a template-switch adaptor with 12 random nucleotides. A single record per CDR3 protein comes from TCRdb applying MiXCR to the 5' RACE reads. The sample lists more than 1.4 million distinct CDR3 sequences, 42% occurring once. The V gene is TRBV3-1, the J gene TRBJ1-1; no definite D call. The sequence was obtained from a woman aged 18-29 years in good health. The sample consisted of blood. The CDR3 sequence is CASSQEVVGKAFF. Here the CDR3 DNA reads TGTGCCAGCAGCCAAGAGGTTGTCGGCAAAGCTTTCTTT.